The TCR beta chain under discussion was sequenced for a study of blood T cell repertoires in COVID-19. Overall study context: Italy, Spain and the United States were the sources of the convalescent and acute COVID-19 samples. The analysed material was cDNA or gDNA that came from T cells, B-cell-depleted T cells, or PBMCs.

The junction had 6 bases not matched to a gene; V was cut back by 5 bases and J by 5 bases. Germline lookup yields CDR1 SGHVS and CDR2 FQNEAQ. This CDR3 region has 14 residues. The Seattle patients, enrolled during active infection, were followed longitudinally. Original methodology: It was from reference gene primer amplification that nucleated cell counts were estimated. Assay used: immunoSEQ multiplex PCR; TCRdb lists only in-frame clones, some missing. V, J and clone size were drawn from that table, and D and trimming were deduced from the DNA. The sample carries around 220,000 clones, roughly nine tenths recorded once.

The TCR sequence derives from a woman aged 45-65 years with COVID-19, enrolled during active disease. The specimen sequenced was peripheral blood. This sequence joins TRBV7-8 and TRBJ2-5; 9 positions agree with TRBD1. CDR3: CASSPSTGGETQYF. The CDR3 region has the DNA TGTGCCAGCAGCCCCTCGACAGGGGGGGAGACCCAGTACTTC.